The present T cell receptor beta chain was sequenced within a study of early T cells in non-severe SARS-CoV-2 infection. Study information: It was bulk RNA from unsorted whole blood that was sequenced, and the chains were unpaired. General study points: Matching against VDJdb likely underestimated virus-specific expansions, favoring anti-spike CD8.

The V end was cut by 0 bases, the J end by 1 base, with 10 bases between. CDR3 length: 15 residues. Germline CDR1 reads SGHVS; CDR2 reads FQNEAQ. Unique molecular identifiers were affixed to single, distinct cDNA molecules. TCRdb passed the 5' RACE reads through MiXCR, listing each CDR3 protein once. The sample has over 85,000 distinct CDR3 sequences, approximately 14% seen once; the top ten hold approximately 6.4%. A remark on this clonotype: Its antigen is as yet unknown.

The source is an adult who was a healthcare worker with PCR-confirmed SARS-CoV-2 infection or an uninfected control (not recorded which). Material: whole blood. V gene TRBV7-8 combines with J gene TRBJ2-7, with D possibly TRBD1 on 5 matching bases. The CDR3 loop is CASSLAQGRSYEQYF. In DNA, the CDR3 is TGTGCCAGCAGCTTAGCTCAGGGCCGGTCCTACGAGCAGTACTTC.